The 26 T cell receptor beta chains below come from one sample, sequenced in a study of monozygotic twins with inflammatory bowel disease. Using the 5' RACE reads, TCRdb records one entry per CDR3 protein without DNA. The ten top clones account for just over 2.5%, within a sample of approximately 400,000 distinct CDR3 sequences. Sequenced material: blood. Receptors originate from a human donor with ulcerative colitis or Crohn's disease, or a healthy co-twin of an affected twin (not recorded which).

The V gene is TRBV7-3, the J gene TRBJ2-1; TCRdb's assignment of TRBD1 cannot be checked, as there is no DNA. Germline V lookup: CDR1 SGHTA, CDR2 FQGTGA. The length of the CDR3 is 14 residues. The CDR3 sequence: CASSGGGWHNEQFF. The variable domain in full, with the rest retrieved from reference TRBV7-3 and TRBJ2-1, is GAGVSQTPSNKVTEKGKYVELRCDPISGHTALYWYRQSLGQGPEFLIYFQGTGAADDSGLPNDRFFAVRPEGSVSTLKIQRTERGDSAVYLCASSGGGWHNEQFFGPGTRLTVL.

The chain links TRBV7-6 to TRBJ2-7; TCRdb proposes TRBD1, but this gene call is untestable without DNA. The CDR3 is 15 residues long. Germline CDR1 is SGHVS and CDR2 is FNYEAQ. The CDR3 is CASSLEGFSSYEQYF.

The genes are TRBV12-3 or TRBV12-4 and TRBJ2-7; TCRdb's D call, TRBD1, is unchecked because there is no DNA. This CDR3 is built from 15 residues. The CDR3 reads CASSSSGTGVMGQYF.

This chain joins TRBV7-2 and TRBJ2-5. Germline CDR1 reads SGHTA; CDR2 reads FQGNSA. The CDR3 totals 16 residues. The CDR3 region is CASSLEPGGVGETQYF.

CDR3: CASSEYGRGLSGNTIYF. The rearrangement joins TRBV25-1 to TRBJ1-3; the TCRdb D gene call, TRBD1, has no DNA to confirm it. Germline assignment: CDR1 MGHDK and CDR2 SYGVNS. This CDR3 comprises 17 residues.

The chain uses TRBV4-3 and TRBJ1-3; checking the TCRdb D call of TRBD1 is not possible without DNA. Germline V CDR1 and CDR2: LGHNA, YSLEER. The CDR3 has 16 amino acids. The CDR3 sequence: CASSQGTGTGGNTIYF.

This rearrangement joins TRBV12-3 or TRBV12-4 to TRBJ1-2; the TCRdb call, TRBD1, lacks DNA for checking. The CDR3 loop spans 12 amino acids. CDR3 sequence: CASTQGAVGYTF.

Here the CDR3 reads CASLIGTGITGELFF. The genes are TRBV5-6 and TRBJ2-2; TCRdb selects TRBD1, and the lack of DNA leaves this call unchecked. From germline, CDR1 is SGHDT and CDR2 YYEEEE. CDR3 size: 15 residues.

The chain carries TRBV5-1 and TRBJ2-5. Germline CDR1 SGHRS, CDR2 YFSETQ. The CDR3 sequence is 14 residues long. The CDR3 protein is CASSLATYRETQYF.

The chain links TRBV11-2 to TRBJ2-1; lacking DNA, the TRBD2 call made by TCRdb goes unchecked. This CDR3 region has 16 residues. Per the germline V gene, CDR1 is SGHAT and CDR2 is FQNNGV. This CDR3 reads CASSSMGGRGANEQFF.

The rearrangement joins TRBV5-1 to TRBJ2-7; TCRdb's D call, TRBD1, is unchecked because there is no DNA. Per the germline V gene, CDR1 is SGHRS and CDR2 is YFSETQ. CDR3 length equals 15 residues. CDR3: CASREFTGEAYEQYF.

The J gene is TRBJ2-7, the V gene TRBV5-1; TCRdb names TRBD2, which stays unverified in the absence of DNA. Germline assignment: CDR1 SGHRS and CDR2 YFSETQ. The CDR3 is made up of 16 amino acids. CDR3 sequence reads: CASSLVGGGLWNEQYF.

V is TRBV7-8 and J is TRBJ2-3; TCRdb calls TRBD1, which cannot be checked without DNA. CDR3 size: 16 residues. Germline CDR1 and CDR2: SGHVS and FQNEAQ. The CDR3 protein is CASSPMGGSSTDTQYF.

The chain uses TRBV12-3 or TRBV12-4 and TRBJ1-1. This CDR3 is built from 19 residues. CDR3 sequence: CASSSSRWTGFTQNTEAFF.

The J gene is TRBJ2-3, the V gene TRBV9; with no DNA, the TCRdb D assignment of TRBD2 cannot be verified. Germline loops: CDR1 SGDLS, CDR2 YYNGEE. CDR3 length: 16 residues. This CDR3 reads CASSVGAGGPSDTQYF.

The rearrangement links TRBV29-1 to TRBJ2-7; the D call from TCRdb, TRBD2, cannot be confirmed without DNA. The germline V gene encodes CDR1 SQVTM and CDR2 ANQGSEA. There are 12 residues in the CDR3. Here the CDR3 reads CSVAGTVYEQYF.

The J gene is TRBJ2-5, the V gene TRBV5-1; the TCRdb call, TRBD2, lacks DNA for checking. The length of the CDR3 is 18 residues. Germline V gene lookup returns CDR1 SGHRS and CDR2 YFSETQ. The CDR3 loop reads CASSLSLKGAGGQETQYF. Together with reference TRBV5-1 and TRBJ2-5, the CDR3 gives the full variable domain: KAGVTQTPRYLIKTRGQQVTLSCSPISGHRSVSWYQQTPGQGLQFLFEYFSETQRNKGNFPGRFSGRQFSNSRSEMNVSTLELGDSALYLCASSLSLKGAGGQETQYFGPGTRLLVL.

The gene calls are TRBV12-3 or TRBV12-4 and TRBJ1-5; the TCRdb call, TRBD1, lacks DNA for checking. There are 15 residues in the CDR3. CDR3 in amino acids: CASTPGDNSNQPQHF.

The CDR3 protein is CAISESKQKNTEAFF. This sequence joins TRBV10-3 and TRBJ1-1. Germline CDR1 reads ENHRY; CDR2 reads SYGVKD. This CDR3 has 15 residues.

The V and J genes are TRBV29-1 and TRBJ2-7; TCRdb's D gene call, TRBD1, goes unchecked for lack of DNA. CDR3 size: 14 residues. Looked up from germline, CDR1 is SQVTM and CDR2 is ANQGSEA. CDR3 region: CSVDLRGRGYEQYF.

The gene calls are TRBV6-1 and TRBJ2-1; the TRBD1 assignment by TCRdb is unverifiable without DNA. This CDR3 contains 16 residues. The germline CDR1 and CDR2 sequences are MNHNS and SASEGT. This CDR3 is CASSELGGHGFDEQFF.

This chain connects TRBV19 to TRBJ1-5; TCRdb outputs TRBD1, but without DNA this stays unchecked. This CDR3 comprises 16 residues. Germline CDR1 LNHDA, CDR2 SQIVND (reference sequence). The CDR3 loop reads CASSIGTAYSNQPQHF.

V and J are TRBV12-3 or TRBV12-4 and TRBJ1-3; TCRdb returns TRBD1, unconfirmable since there is no DNA. The CDR3 contains 16 residues. This CDR3 reads CASSFSGLSSGNTIYF.

The chain combines TRBV11-2 with TRBJ2-2; the TCRdb call, TRBD1, lacks DNA for checking. Germline CDR1 reads SGHAT; CDR2 reads FQNNGV. The CDR3 length is 15 residues. The CDR3 spells CATVPGTKNTGELFF. The complete variable domain, with remaining parts taken from reference TRBV11-2 and TRBJ2-2, reads EAGVAQSPRYKIIEKRQSVAFWCNPISGHATLYWYQQILGQGPKLLIQFQNNGVVDDSQLPKDRFSAERLKGVDSTLKIQPAKLEDSAVYLCATVPGTKNTGELFFGEGSRLTVL.

This chain uses TRBV5-8 with TRBJ2-3; TCRdb selects TRBD2, and the lack of DNA leaves this call unchecked. Germline CDR1 is SGHTS and CDR2 is YDEGEE. The CDR3 runs to 16 residues. The CDR3 is CASSLGRGGRTDTQYF.

The CDR3 protein is CASSLGGETTLISPLHF. The chain carries TRBV5-5 and TRBJ1-6. This CDR3 has 17 amino acids. Germline values: CDR1 SGHKS, CDR2 YYEKEE (reference sequence).